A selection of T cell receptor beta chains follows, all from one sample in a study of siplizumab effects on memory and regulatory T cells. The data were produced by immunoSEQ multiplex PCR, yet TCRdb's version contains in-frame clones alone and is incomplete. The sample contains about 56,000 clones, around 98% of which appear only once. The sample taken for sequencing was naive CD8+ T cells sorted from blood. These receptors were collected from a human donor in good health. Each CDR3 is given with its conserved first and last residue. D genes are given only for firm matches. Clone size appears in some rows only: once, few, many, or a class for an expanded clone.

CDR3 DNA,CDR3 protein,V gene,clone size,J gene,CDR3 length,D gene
TGTGCCAGCAGCTTACCCCCCGGGCGGGACAGGGTTCTCCAAGAGACCCAGTACTTC,CASSLPPGRDRVLQETQYF,TRBV13,-,TRBJ2-5,19,TRBD1
TGTGCCAGCAGCTTAGGTCCTTCAGGGGGAACGGATACGCAGTATTTT,CASSLGPSGGTDTQYF,TRBV7-8,-,TRBJ2-3,16,TRBD1
TGTGCCAGCAGCATCCCCTGGGCGGGGGAAGAGACCCAGTACTTC,CASSIPWAGEETQYF,TRBV7-9,-,TRBJ2-5,15,TRBD2
TGTGCCAGCAGCCCAAGACAAGACTACGAGCAGTACTTC,CASSPRQDYEQYF,TRBV11-2,-,TRBJ2-7,13,-
TGCGCCAGCGCAACGGACATAATGTCCTACGAGCAGTACTTC,CASATDIMSYEQYF,TRBV10-1,-,TRBJ2-7,14,-
TGTGCCAGCAGTTGGGGAGGGGAGGTCACTGAAGCTTTCTTT,CASSWGGEVTEAFF,TRBV28,-,TRBJ1-1,14,-
TGTGCCAGCAGCCCGGGACTAGCGGGCTACGAGCAGTACTTC,CASSPGLAGYEQYF,TRBV9,-,TRBJ2-7,14,TRBD2
TGTGCCAGCAGCTTGTTCACCGAGCAGTACTTC,CASSLFTEQYF,TRBV7-9,-,TRBJ2-7,11,-
TGTGCCAGCAGCTTGGGCCTGAAACGAAGCTCCTATAATTCACCCCTCCACTTT,CASSLGLKRSSYNSPLHF,TRBV5-6,-,TRBJ1-6,18,-
TGTGCCAGCAGTGGCCCGGAACTCTCCTATAATTCACCCCTCCACTTT,CASSGPELSYNSPLHF,TRBV6-1,-,TRBJ1-6,16,-
TGTGCCAGCAGCTTTGACGGGGAAGCTATCACAGATACGCAGTATTTT,CASSFDGEAITDTQYF,TRBV7-6,-,TRBJ2-3,16,-
TGTGCCAGCAGCTTACCCGGCGAAGAGCAGTTCTTC,CASSLPGEEQFF,TRBV7-3,-,TRBJ2-1,12,-
TGTGCCAGCAGAGAGGGACAGGCGACGGCTTTCTTT,CASREGQATAFF,TRBV27,-,TRBJ1-1,12,TRBD1
TGTGCCAGTAGCCAGACTAGCGGGAACACCGGGGAGCTGTTTTTT,CASSQTSGNTGELFF,TRBV19,-,TRBJ2-2,15,TRBD2
TGTGCCTGGAGTGTTGGGGGGAACACTGAAGCTTTCTTT,CAWSVGGNTEAFF,TRBV30,-,TRBJ1-1,13,-
TGCGCCAGCAGCTTGGACGGTAGCGGGACCTCAGAGACCCAGTACTTC,CASSLDGSGTSETQYF,TRBV5-1,-,TRBJ2-5,16,TRBD2
TGCGCCAGCAGCTTGGGGGTGAACACTGAAGCTTTCTTT,CASSLGVNTEAFF,TRBV5-1,-,TRBJ1-1,13,-
TGTGCCAGCAGCCAAGAGGACTCAGGGGATGAGCAGTTCTTC,CASSQEDSGDEQFF,TRBV14,few,TRBJ2-1,14,-
TGTGCCAGCAGCCCGCCCAGGGGGGGCTACACCTTC,CASSPPRGGYTF,TRBV11-2,-,TRBJ1-2,12,TRBD1
TGTGCCAGCAGCCAAGATTGGATTAGCGGGAACACAGATACGCAGTATTTT,CASSQDWISGNTDTQYF,TRBV4-2,-,TRBJ2-3,17,TRBD2
TGTGCCATTCCGACGGAGAGCTCCTACAATGAGCAGTTCTTC,CAIPTESSYNEQFF,TRBV2,-,TRBJ2-1,14,-
TGTGCCAGTAGTTTACAGGGGGGAACGGGAGGGGAGACTGAAGCTTTCTTT,CASSLQGGTGGETEAFF,TRBV27,-,TRBJ1-1,17,TRBD1
TGTGCCAGCAGCGGCCAACTAGCGTTGTCCTACAATGAGCAGTTCTTC,CASSGQLALSYNEQFF,TRBV9,-,TRBJ2-1,16,TRBD2
TGTGCCAGCAGTTTAGATCGCGCTATCTCCTACAATGAGCAGTTCTTC,CASSLDRAISYNEQFF,TRBV27,-,TRBJ2-1,16,-
TGTGCCAGCAGCTTGGACGGTTTCTACGAGCAGTACTTC,CASSLDGFYEQYF,TRBV5-5,-,TRBJ2-7,13,-
TGTGCCTGGAGTGTAGGGGGGGCCGGGGAGCTGTTTTTT,CAWSVGGAGELFF,TRBV30,-,TRBJ2-2,13,-
TGCGCCAGCAGCCAAGGGTGGGGTACCAAAAACATTCAGTACTTC,CASSQGWGTKNIQYF,TRBV4-1,-,TRBJ2-4,15,-
TGCAGCGCCTCGGGACTAGCGAACACCTACGAGCAGTACTTC,CSASGLANTYEQYF,TRBV29-1,-,TRBJ2-7,14,TRBD2
TGTGCCAGCAGCGTAGATGGCGGGACCGGGGAGCTGTTTTTT,CASSVDGGTGELFF,TRBV9,-,TRBJ2-2,14,-
TGTGCCAGTAGTATAGCTCTGAGGGGGGACAAGTTCTTC,CASSIALRGDKFF,TRBV19,-,TRBJ2-1,13,-
TGTGCCAGCAGCTTAACTGCTAGGAACACCGGGGAGCTGTTTTTT,CASSLTARNTGELFF,TRBV7-3,once,TRBJ2-2,15,-
TGTGCCAGCAGCGGTCTAGCGGGACACTACAATGAGCAGTTCTTC,CASSGLAGHYNEQFF,TRBV9,-,TRBJ2-1,15,TRBD2
TGTGCCAGCAGCTTAGGAAGCACAGATACGCAGTATTTT,CASSLGSTDTQYF,TRBV7-9,-,TRBJ2-3,13,-
TGTGCCAGCAGTTACTCGAAGTTGGCGGTATCCTACGAGCAGTACTTC,CASSYSKLAVSYEQYF,TRBV6-5,-,TRBJ2-7,16,-
TGTGCCAGCTCACCACCGATATATACAGTTGGGGACACTGAAGCTTTCTTT,CASSPPIYTVGDTEAFF,TRBV18,-,TRBJ1-1,17,-
TGTGCCAGCAGTTTATCGGGACAGGGGGGGTACTATGGCTACACCTTC,CASSLSGQGGYYGYTF,TRBV27,-,TRBJ1-2,16,TRBD1
TGTGCCAGCAGTAAGGGAGTCTACGAGCAGTACTTC,CASSKGVYEQYF,TRBV7-9,-,TRBJ2-7,12,-
TGCGCCAGCAGTGAGCCAAACTCGAAAGCTTTCTTT,CASSEPNSKAFF,TRBV10-1,-,TRBJ1-1,12,-
TGCGCCAGCAGCTGGGGAAATGAGCAGTTCTTC,CASSWGNEQFF,TRBV5-1,-,TRBJ2-1,11,-
TGTGCCAGCAGCTCCAGACTAGCGGGGGCTGGTCAAGAGACCCAGTACTTC,CASSSRLAGAGQETQYF,TRBV11-3,-,TRBJ2-5,17,TRBD2
TGTGCCAGCAGCTTACTAGCGGGAGCCTCCTACGAGCAGTACTTC,CASSLLAGASYEQYF,TRBV7-2,-,TRBJ2-7,15,TRBD2
TGTGCCAGCAGCGGGACAGGGGCCCTTCATCAGCCCCAGCATTTT,CASSGTGALHQPQHF,TRBV9,-,TRBJ1-5,15,TRBD1
TGCGCCAGCAGCCATCCGGGACTAGCGGGAGAGGGGGTGGATACGCAGTATTTT,CASSHPGLAGEGVDTQYF,TRBV4-1,-,TRBJ2-3,18,TRBD2
TGTGCCAGTAGTATCGGGGCCACTGAAGCTTTCTTT,CASSIGATEAFF,TRBV19,-,TRBJ1-1,12,-
TGTGCCAGCAGAGACAAATACAATGAGCAGTTCTTC,CASRDKYNEQFF,TRBV7-9,once,TRBJ2-1,12,-
TGCAGTGCTACCCTGATTGGTACGCAGTATTTT,CSATLIGTQYF,TRBV20-1,-,TRBJ2-3,11,-
TGTGCCAGCACCAAGGGACCAGCGGGAGCGCGGACAGATACGCAGTATTTT,CASTKGPAGARTDTQYF,TRBV6-7,-,TRBJ2-3,17,TRBD2
TGTGCCAGCACTGGGGAGACCAACTACGAGCAGTACTTC,CASTGETNYEQYF,TRBV7-2,-,TRBJ2-7,13,-
TGTGCCAGCAGCGTCGGGACTAGCGGCCCCTCCTACGAGCAGTACTTC,CASSVGTSGPSYEQYF,TRBV28,-,TRBJ2-7,16,TRBD2
TGTGCCAGCCAAGCCAAAAACATTCAGTACTTC,CASQAKNIQYF,TRBV18,-,TRBJ2-4,11,-